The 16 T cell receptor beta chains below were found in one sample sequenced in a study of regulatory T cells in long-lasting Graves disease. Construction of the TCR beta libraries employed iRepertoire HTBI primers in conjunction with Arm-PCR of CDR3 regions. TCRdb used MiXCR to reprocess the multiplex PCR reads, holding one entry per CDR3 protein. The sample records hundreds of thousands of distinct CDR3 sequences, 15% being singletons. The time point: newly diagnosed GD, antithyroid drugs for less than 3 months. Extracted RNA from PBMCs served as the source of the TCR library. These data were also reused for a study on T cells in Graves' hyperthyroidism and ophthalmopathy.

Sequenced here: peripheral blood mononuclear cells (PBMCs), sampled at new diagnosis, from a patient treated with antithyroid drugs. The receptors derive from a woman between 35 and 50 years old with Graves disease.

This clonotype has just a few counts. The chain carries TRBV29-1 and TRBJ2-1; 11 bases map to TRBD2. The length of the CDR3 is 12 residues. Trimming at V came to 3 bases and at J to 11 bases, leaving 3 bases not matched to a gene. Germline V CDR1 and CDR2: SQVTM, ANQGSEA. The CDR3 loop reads CSVETSGVKQFF. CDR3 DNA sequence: TGCAGCGTTGAGACTAGCGGGGTTAAGCAGTTCTTC.

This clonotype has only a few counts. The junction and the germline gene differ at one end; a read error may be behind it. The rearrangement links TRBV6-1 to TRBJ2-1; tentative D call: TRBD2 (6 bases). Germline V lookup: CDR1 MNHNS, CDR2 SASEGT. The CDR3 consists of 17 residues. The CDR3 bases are TGTGCCAGCAGTGAACCAGAGGAGGGCCCCCAATACAAGGAGCAGTTCTTC. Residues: CASSEPEEGPQYKEQFF.

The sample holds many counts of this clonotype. The CDR3 DNA is TGTGCCAGCAGGAACCGGGACAGGGGAATGAACACTGAAGCTTTCTTT. Residues: CASRNRDRGMNTEAFF. The chain is built from TRBV2 and TRBJ1-1; TRBD1 matches 10 bases. J gave up 0 bases and V 6 bases, and 7 bases lay outside the gene matches. This CDR3 contains 16 residues. Germline V gene lookup returns CDR1 SNHLY and CDR2 FYNNEI.

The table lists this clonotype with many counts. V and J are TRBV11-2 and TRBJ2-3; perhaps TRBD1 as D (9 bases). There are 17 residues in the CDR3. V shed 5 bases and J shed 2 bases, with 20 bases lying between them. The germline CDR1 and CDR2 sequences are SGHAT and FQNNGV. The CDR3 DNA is TGTGCCAGCAGCCCCCGGGGGGGGACAGGGTTCACAGATACGCAGTATTTT. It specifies CASSPRGGTGFTDTQYF.

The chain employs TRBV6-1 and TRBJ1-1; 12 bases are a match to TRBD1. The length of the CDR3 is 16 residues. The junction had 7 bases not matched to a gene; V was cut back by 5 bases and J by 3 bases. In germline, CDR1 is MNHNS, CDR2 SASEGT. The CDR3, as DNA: TGTGCCAGCAGTCCCGGGACAGGGGGCCCGGACACTGAAGCTTTCTTT. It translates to CASSPGTGGPDTEAFF.

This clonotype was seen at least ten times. The CDR3 reads CASSEYRTGEEQYF. The CDR3 DNA reads as TGTGCCAGCAGTGAATACCGGACAGGGGAAGAGCAGTACTTC. This chain connects TRBV25-1 to TRBJ2-7; 9 nucleotides agree with TRBD1. The CDR3 sequence is 14 residues long. With 0 bases clipped from V and 7 bases from J, the junction kept 4 bases outside the gene matches. Germline loops: CDR1 MGHDK, CDR2 SYGVNS.

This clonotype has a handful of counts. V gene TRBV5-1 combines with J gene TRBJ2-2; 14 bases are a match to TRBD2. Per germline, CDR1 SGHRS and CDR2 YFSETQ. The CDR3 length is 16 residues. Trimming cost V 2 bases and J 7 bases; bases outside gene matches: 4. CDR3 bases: TGCGCCAGCAGCTTCCCGGGACTAGCGGGAGTCGGGGAGCTGTTTTTT. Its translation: CASSFPGLAGVGELFF. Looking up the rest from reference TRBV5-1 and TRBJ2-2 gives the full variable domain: KAGVTQTPRYLIKTRGQQVTLSCSPISGHRSVSWYQQTPGQGLQFLFEYFSETQRNKGNFPGRFSGRQFSNSRSEMNVSTLELGDSALYLCASSFPGLAGVGELFFGEGSRLTVL.

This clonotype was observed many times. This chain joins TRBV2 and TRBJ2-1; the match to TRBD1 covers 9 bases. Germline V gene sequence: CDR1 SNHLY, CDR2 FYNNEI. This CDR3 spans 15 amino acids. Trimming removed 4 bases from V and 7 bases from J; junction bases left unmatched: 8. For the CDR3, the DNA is TGTGCCAGCAGTGTCGGACAGGGGAAGGGGAATGAGCAGTTCTTC. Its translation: CASSVGQGKGNEQFF.

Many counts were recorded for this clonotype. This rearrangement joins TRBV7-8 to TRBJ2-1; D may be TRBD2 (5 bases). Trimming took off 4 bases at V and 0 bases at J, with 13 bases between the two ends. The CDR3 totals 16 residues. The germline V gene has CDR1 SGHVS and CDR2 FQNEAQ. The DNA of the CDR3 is TGTGCCAGCAGCTCGACGGAGGAGAGCTCCTACAATGAGCAGTTCTTC. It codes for CASSSTEESSYNEQFF.

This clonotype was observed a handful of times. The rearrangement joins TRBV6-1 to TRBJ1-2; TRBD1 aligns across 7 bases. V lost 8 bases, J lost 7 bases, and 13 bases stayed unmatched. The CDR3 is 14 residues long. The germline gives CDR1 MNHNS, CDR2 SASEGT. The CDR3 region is CASSLDRDSGGYTF. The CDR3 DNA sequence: TGTGCCAGCTCGCTTGACAGGGATTCGGGTGGCTACACCTTC.

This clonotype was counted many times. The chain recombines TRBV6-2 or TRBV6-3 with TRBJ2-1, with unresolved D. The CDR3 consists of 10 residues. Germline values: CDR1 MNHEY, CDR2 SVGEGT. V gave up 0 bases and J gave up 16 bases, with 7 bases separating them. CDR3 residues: CASSYSICFF. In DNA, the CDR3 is TGTGCCAGCAGTTACTCTATTTGTTTCTTC.

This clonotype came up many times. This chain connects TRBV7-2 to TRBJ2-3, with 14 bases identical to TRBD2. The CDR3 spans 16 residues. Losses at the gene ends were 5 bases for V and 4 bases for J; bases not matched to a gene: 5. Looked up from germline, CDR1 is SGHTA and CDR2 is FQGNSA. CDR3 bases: TGTGCCAGCAGCGCCGGACTAGCGGGAGGTGCAGATACGCAGTATTTT. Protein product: CASSAGLAGGADTQYF.

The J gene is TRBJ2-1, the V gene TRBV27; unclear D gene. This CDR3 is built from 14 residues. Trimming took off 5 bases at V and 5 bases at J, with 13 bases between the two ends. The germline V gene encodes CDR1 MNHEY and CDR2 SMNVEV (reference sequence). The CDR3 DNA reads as TGTGCCAGCAGTACCCCCTTTGCGGACAATGAGCAGTTCTTC. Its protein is CASSTPFADNEQFF.

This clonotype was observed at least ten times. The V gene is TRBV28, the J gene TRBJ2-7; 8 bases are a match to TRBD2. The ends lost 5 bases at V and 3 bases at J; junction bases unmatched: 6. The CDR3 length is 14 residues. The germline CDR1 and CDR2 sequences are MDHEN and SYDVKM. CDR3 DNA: TGTGCCAGCAGTCTAGCGGGTATACTCTACGAGCAGTACTTC. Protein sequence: CASSLAGILYEQYF. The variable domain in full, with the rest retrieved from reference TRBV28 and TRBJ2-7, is DVKVTQSSRYLVKRTGEKVFLECVQDMDHENMFWYRQDPGLGLRLIYFSYDVKMKEKGDIPEGYSVSREKKERFSLILESASTNQTSMYLCASSLAGILYEQYFGPGTRLTVT.

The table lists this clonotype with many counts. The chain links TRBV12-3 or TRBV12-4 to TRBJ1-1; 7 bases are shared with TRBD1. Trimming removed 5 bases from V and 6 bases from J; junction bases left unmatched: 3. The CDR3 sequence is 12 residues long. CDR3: CASSRGQAEAFF. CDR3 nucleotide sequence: TGTGCCAGCAGTAGAGGACAGGCTGAAGCTTTCTTT.

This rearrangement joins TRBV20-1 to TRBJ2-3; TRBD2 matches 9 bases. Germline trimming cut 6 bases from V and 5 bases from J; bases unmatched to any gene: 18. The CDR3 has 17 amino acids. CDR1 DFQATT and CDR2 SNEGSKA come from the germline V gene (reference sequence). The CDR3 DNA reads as TGCAGTGCCCGCCCGGTAGCGGGAGAGGGGGCGAAAGATACGCAGTATTTT. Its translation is CSARPVAGEGAKDTQYF.